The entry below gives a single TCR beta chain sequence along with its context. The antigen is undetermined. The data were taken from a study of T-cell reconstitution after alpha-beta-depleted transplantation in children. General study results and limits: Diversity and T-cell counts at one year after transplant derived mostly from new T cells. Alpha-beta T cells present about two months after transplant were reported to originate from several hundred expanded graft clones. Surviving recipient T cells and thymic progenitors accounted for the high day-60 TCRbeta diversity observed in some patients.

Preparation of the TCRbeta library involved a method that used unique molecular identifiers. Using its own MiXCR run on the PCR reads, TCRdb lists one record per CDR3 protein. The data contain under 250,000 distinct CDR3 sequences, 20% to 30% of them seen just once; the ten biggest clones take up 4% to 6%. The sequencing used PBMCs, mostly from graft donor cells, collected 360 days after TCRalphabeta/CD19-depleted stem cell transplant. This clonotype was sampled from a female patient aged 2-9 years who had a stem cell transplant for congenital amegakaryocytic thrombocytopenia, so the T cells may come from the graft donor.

CDR3 amino acids: CASSRDGRTQYF. In DNA, the CDR3 is TGTGCCAGCAGTCGGGACGGAAGGACCCAGTACTTC. This chain uses TRBV6-5 with TRBJ2-5; tentatively, D is TRBD1 or TRBD2 (5 bases each). Trimming left V 5 bases short and J 7 bases short, with 11 bases between. CDR1 and CDR2 (germline): MNHEY, SVGAGI. The CDR3 length is 12 residues.